This TCR beta chain is drawn from a study of T-cell reconstitution after alpha-beta-depleted transplantation in children. Germline V gene lookup returns CDR1 DFQATT and CDR2 SNEGSKA (reference sequence). With V trimmed by 6 bases and J by 2 bases, 6 bases remained unmatched. CDR3 length: 14 amino acids. General study points: Where some patients showed high TCRbeta diversity at day 60, it came from recipient T cells and thymic progenitors that had survived. Expanded clones from the graft, numbering several hundred, reportedly supplied alpha-beta T cells about two months after transplant.

Unique molecular identifiers were built into the TCRbeta library. TCRdb processed the PCR reads anew with MiXCR; each CDR3 protein has one entry. Here the sample spans over 200,000 distinct CDR3 sequences, around 9.9% being singletons. This clonotype has at least ten counts. Antigen unknown. The chain is built from TRBV20-1 and TRBJ2-5, with 10 bases lining up with TRBD2. The receptor's source is a child younger than two with acute myeloid leukemia, due to receive a stem cell transplant. This specimen was PBMCs, taken before TCRalphabeta/CD19-depleted stem cell transplant. The CDR3 spells CSASLAGGQETQYF. DNA for the CDR3: TGCAGTGCATCCTTAGCGGGAGGACAAGAGACCCAGTACTTC.